The 14 T cell receptor beta chains given below trace back to one sample, sequenced in a study of blood T cell repertoires in COVID-19. The data were produced by immunoSEQ multiplex PCR, yet TCRdb's version contains in-frame clones alone and is incomplete. The table includes approximately 140,000 clones, 65% to 85% detected once. The sample taken for sequencing was peripheral blood. These receptors were obtained from a man aged 25 to 40 with COVID-19, enrolled during active disease.

Concerning this clone: Other DNA sequences within the sample encode an identical CDR3. This chain joins TRBV19 and TRBJ1-1; D is undetermined. Looked up from germline, CDR1 is LNHDA and CDR2 is SQIVND (reference sequence). Deletions cut 3 bases from V and 3 bases from J, with 8 bases between. The CDR3 totals 13 residues. CDR3 coding DNA: TGTGCCAGTAGTATCGACGGGGACACTGAAGCTTTCTTT. Translated: CASSIDGDTEAFF.

This chain connects TRBV7-6 to TRBJ1-5; the D gene is possibly TRBD1 (6 bases). The germline V and J ends were trimmed by 1 base and 9 bases, with 13 bases remaining between them. Germline CDR1 and CDR2: SGHVS and FNYEAQ. This CDR3 comprises 14 residues. CDR3 nucleotide sequence: TGTGCCAGCAGCTTAGGCGGGGGCAACTCGCCCCAGCATTTT. It specifies CASSLGGGNSPQHF.

The gene calls are TRBV27 and TRBJ2-7, with TRBD2 matching 8 bases. V shed 7 bases and J 6 bases; nucleotides not matched to a gene: 17. Germline V CDR1 and CDR2: MNHEY, SMNVEV (reference sequence). The CDR3 consists of 16 residues. CDR3 in amino acids: CASTPSGGDWSPEQYF. CDR3 DNA sequence: TGTGCCAGCACCCCCTCGGGAGGGGACTGGTCCCCCGAGCAGTACTTC.

The chain links TRBV19 to TRBJ1-1; 9 bases line up with TRBD1. The CDR3 is made up of 16 amino acids. The germline CDR1 and CDR2 sequences are LNHDA and SQIVND (reference sequence). V lost 6 bases and J lost 6; bases outside the gene matches: 14. CDR3 nucleotides: TGTGCCAGTAGCATCCTCGGGACAGGGAATGGCGCTGAAGCTTTCTTT. It translates to CASSILGTGNGAEAFF. The full variable domain, completed using reference TRBV19 and TRBJ1-1, is DGGITQSPKYLFRKEGQNVTLSCEQNLNHDAMYWYRQDPGQGLRLIYYSQIVNDFQKGDIAEGYSVSREKKESFPLTVTSAQKNPTAFYLCASSILGTGNGAEAFFGQGTRLTVV.

This clone was seen more than once but under ten times. The chain recombines TRBV19 with TRBJ1-2, with D unclear. Trimming removed 3 bases at V and 2 bases at J, with 4 bases between. The CDR3 has 12 amino acids. Per the germline V gene, CDR1 is LNHDA and CDR2 is SQIVND (reference sequence). The CDR3 loop reads CASSMRNYGYTF. CDR3 nucleotides: TGTGCCAGTAGTATGCGGAACTATGGCTACACCTTC.

The chain is built from TRBV5-8 and TRBJ1-1; no clear D. V lost 2 bases and J lost 4, with 15 bases in between. The V gene's germline CDR1 is SGHTS and CDR2 YDEGEE. This CDR3 comprises 15 residues. This CDR3 reads CASSFNRGWATEAFF. In nucleotides, the CDR3 is TGTGCCAGCAGCTTTAATCGTGGCTGGGCCACTGAAGCTTTCTTT.

The CDR3 DNA sequence: TGTGCCAGCAGACTCCTCGGACAGACCACCGGGGAGCTGTTTTTT. Its translation is CASRLLGQTTGELFF. The chain couples TRBV28 to TRBJ2-2, with a tentative D call TRBD1 (6 bases). From germline, CDR1 is MDHEN and CDR2 SYDVKM. CDR3 length equals 15 residues. V dropped 6 bases and J dropped 4 bases, with 15 bases sitting between them.

V is TRBV5-1 and J is TRBJ2-3; D not certain. The CDR3 runs to 15 residues. CDR1 is SGHRS and CDR2 is YFSETQ in the germline V gene. V lost 4 bases, J lost 4 bases, and 16 bases lay in between. CDR3 amino acids: CASSLLTTKADTQYF. CDR3 nucleotides: TGCGCCAGCAGCCTACTAACTACCAAGGCAGATACGCAGTATTTT.

The rearrangement joins TRBV5-1 to TRBJ2-4, with D possibly matching TRBD2 (6 bases). This CDR3 is 14 amino acids long. V was trimmed by 4 bases and J by 3 bases, leaving 11 bases between them. Germline loops: CDR1 SGHRS, CDR2 YFSETQ. The CDR3 bases are TGCGCCAGCAGCGTAGGGGAGGTCAAAAACATTCAGTACTTC. This gives the protein CASSVGEVKNIQYF.

The chain carries TRBV2 and TRBJ2-3; maybe TRBD1 (6 bases). CDR1 and CDR2 (germline): SNHLY, FYNNEI. This CDR3 is built from 16 residues. V was cut by 6 bases and J by 3 bases, with 19 bases left in between. The CDR3 DNA is TGTGCCAGCAGGAAGTATCAGGGGCCCGGGACAGATACGCAGTATTTT. The encoded protein is CASRKYQGPGTDTQYF.

The chain uses TRBV3-1 (or the pseudogene TRBV3-2) and TRBJ2-7, with 10 nucleotides matching TRBD2. Germline lookup yields CDR1 LGHDT and CDR2 YNNKEL (reference sequence). V was pared by 4 bases and J by 2 bases, with 8 bases of the junction left unmatched. The CDR3 consists of 16 residues. CDR3 DNA: TGTGCCAGCAGCCGTAGGGCTAGCGGGAGTACCTACGAGCAGTACTTC. Protein: CASSRRASGSTYEQYF.

The V gene is TRBV19, the J gene TRBJ2-2, with 10 nucleotides matching TRBD2. The ends lost 7 bases at V and 7 bases at J; junction bases unmatched: 6. This CDR3 comprises 14 residues. The germline V gene encodes CDR1 LNHDA and CDR2 SQIVND (reference sequence). The CDR3 loop reads CASKVAGGGGELFF. DNA of the CDR3: TGTGCCAGTAAAGTAGCGGGAGGCGGCGGGGAGCTGTTTTTT. The variable domain in full, completed from reference TRBV19 and TRBJ2-2, reads DGGITQSPKYLFRKEGQNVTLSCEQNLNHDAMYWYRQDPGQGLRLIYYSQIVNDFQKGDIAEGYSVSREKKESFPLTVTSAQKNPTAFYLCASKVAGGGGELFFGEGSRLTVL.

The CDR3 sequence: CASSLNPTGGTAGISGNTIYF. CDR3 nucleotides: TGTGCCAGCAGCTTAAACCCGACAGGGGGTACCGCCGGCATCTCTGGAAACACCATATATTTT. The gene calls are TRBV7-3 and TRBJ1-3; 9 bases map to TRBD1. The CDR3 is 21 residues long. Losses at the gene ends were 1 base for V and 0 bases for J; bases not matched to a gene: 16. Germline-derived CDR1 and CDR2 are SGHTA and FQGTGA.

This chain connects TRBV6-2 or TRBV6-3 to TRBJ2-5; tentatively, D is TRBD1 (6 bases). This CDR3 is built from 13 residues. With 6 bases removed from V and 4 bases from J, the gap between germline ends came to 12 bases. Germline-derived CDR1 and CDR2 are MNHEY and SVGEGT. CDR3 in amino acids: CASSPTGIETQYF. CDR3 bases: TGTGCCAGCAGCCCTACAGGGATAGAGACCCAGTACTTC.